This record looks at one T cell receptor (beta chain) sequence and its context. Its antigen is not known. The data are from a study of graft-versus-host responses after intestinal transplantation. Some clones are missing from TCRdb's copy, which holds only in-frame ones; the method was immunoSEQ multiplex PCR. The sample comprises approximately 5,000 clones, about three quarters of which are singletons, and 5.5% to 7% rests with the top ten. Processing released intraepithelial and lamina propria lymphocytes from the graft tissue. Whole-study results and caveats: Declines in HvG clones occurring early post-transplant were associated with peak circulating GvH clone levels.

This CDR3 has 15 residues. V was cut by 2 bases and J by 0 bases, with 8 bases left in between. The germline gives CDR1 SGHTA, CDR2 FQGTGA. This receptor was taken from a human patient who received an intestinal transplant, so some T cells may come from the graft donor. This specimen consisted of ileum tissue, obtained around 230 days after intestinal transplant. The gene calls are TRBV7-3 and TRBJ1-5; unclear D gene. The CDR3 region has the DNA TGTGCCAGCAGCTTATCCGACGTTAGCAATCAGCCCCAGCATTTT. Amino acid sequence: CASSLSDVSNQPQHF.